The sequence of this T cell receptor beta chain was determined in a study of T cell responses to AZD1222 COVID-19 vaccine. The germline V gene has CDR1 SGDLS and CDR2 YYNGEE. This CDR3 comprises 15 residues. Losses at the gene ends were 4 bases for V and 5 bases for J; bases not matched to a gene: 11. As concerns this clone: Its cognate antigen is unknown.

Regarding the study as a whole: CD4 TCRs linked to vaccination spanned spike, dominating at 160-218 and 743-854. Seropositive at baseline were only six AZD1222 recipients. Sampled repertoires all dated from after the peak T cell response.

Measured with immunoSEQ multiplex PCR; TCRdb has only the in-frame clones, and not every one. Among 100,000 to 120,000 clones listed, 81% were seen once. The chain carries TRBV9 and TRBJ2-7; 8 bases are a match to TRBD2. Sequencing was performed on peripheral blood, taken on day 0 of AZD1222 vaccination. This receptor was identified in an adult in good health. The DNA for the CDR3 is TGTGCCAGCAGCCCCGGGAGCGGGAGTATCCACGAGCAGTACTTC. Protein: CASSPGSGSIHEQYF.